Listed here is a single TCR beta chain. In the original processing: It was from reference gene primer amplification that nucleated cell counts were estimated. Libraries were prepared by immunoSEQ multiplex PCR; TCRdb keeps only in-frame clonotypes and omits some of them. V, J and clone size are those of that table, while D and trimming were read from the DNA. This table has approximately 250,000 clones, 85% appearing once. These data are taken from a study of blood T cell repertoires in COVID-19. Study-wide background: PBMCs, B-cell-depleted T cells, or T cells provided the cDNA or gDNA that made up the material.

V dropped 0 bases and J dropped 9 bases, with 8 bases sitting between them. Germline CDR1 is LNHNV and CDR2 is YYDKDF (reference sequence). The CDR3 covers 12 residues. Participants spanned ages about 18 to 89 years and resided in about two dozen US areas. Sample: PBMCs or T cells enriched from blood (not recorded which). The source is a woman aged 50 to 60 with acute COVID-19. This sequence joins TRBV15 and TRBJ1-1; D ambiguous. CDR3 protein: CATSRDLGQAFF. In DNA form, the CDR3 reads TGTGCCACCAGCAGAGATCTTGGGCAAGCTTTCTTT.